This paragraph covers one T cell receptor (beta chain) sequence. Authors' data handling: From reference gene primer amplification, estimates of nucleated cell counts were derived. This table comes from immunoSEQ multiplex PCR, and its TCRdb copy is limited to in-frame clones, with some not included. That table furnishes V, J and clone size, whereas the DNA furnished D and trimming. This sample has just under 150,000 clones; roughly 87% occur once, and the top ten carry less than 0.95%. The data originate from a study of blood T cell repertoires in COVID-19. Overall study context: Whether acute or convalescent, the COVID-19 samples came from the United States, Italy and Spain. T cells, B-cell-depleted T cells, or PBMCs provided the cDNA or gDNA that served as material.

This TCR was sampled from a woman between 50 and 59 years old with acute or convalescent COVID-19. Material: peripheral blood.

The CDR3 bases are TGTGCCAGCAGCCCGACTAGCGGGGGGATCCTCACCGGGGAGCTGTTTTTT. It is translated as CASSPTSGGILTGELFF. The chain couples TRBV4-2 to TRBJ2-2, with 13 bases aligning to TRBD2. The CDR3 has 17 residues. V dropped 4 bases and J dropped 4; count of bases not matched to a gene: 6. Per the germline V gene, CDR1 is LGHNA and CDR2 is YNFKEQ.